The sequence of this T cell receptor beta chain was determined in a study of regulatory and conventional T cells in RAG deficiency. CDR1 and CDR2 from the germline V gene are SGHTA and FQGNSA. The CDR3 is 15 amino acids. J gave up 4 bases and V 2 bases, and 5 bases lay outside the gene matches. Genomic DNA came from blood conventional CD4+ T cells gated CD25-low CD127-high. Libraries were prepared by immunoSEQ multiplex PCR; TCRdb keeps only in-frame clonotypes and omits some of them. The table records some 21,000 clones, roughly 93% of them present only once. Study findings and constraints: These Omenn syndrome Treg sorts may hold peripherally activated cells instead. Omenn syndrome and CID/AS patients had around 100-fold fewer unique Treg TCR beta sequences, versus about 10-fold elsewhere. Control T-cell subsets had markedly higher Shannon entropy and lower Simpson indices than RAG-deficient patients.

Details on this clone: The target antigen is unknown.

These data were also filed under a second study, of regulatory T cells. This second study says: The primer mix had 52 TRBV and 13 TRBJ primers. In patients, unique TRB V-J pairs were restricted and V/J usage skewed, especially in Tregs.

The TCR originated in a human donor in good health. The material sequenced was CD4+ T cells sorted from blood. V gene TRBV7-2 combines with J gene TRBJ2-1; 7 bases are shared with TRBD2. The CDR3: CASSLTSGEYNEQFF. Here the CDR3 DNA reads TGTGCCAGCAGCTTAACGAGCGGGGAATACAATGAGCAGTTCTTC.